Sequencing of this T cell receptor (beta chain) was carried out in a study of identical twins. Study results and caveats: Compared with models, monozygotic twins showed more out-of-frame TCR alpha sharing.

A few counts support this clonotype. Its specificity is not known. Each cDNA held unique molecular identifiers, and template switching gave it a universal primer site. TCRdb used MiXCR to reprocess the 5' RACE reads, holding one entry per CDR3 protein. Found here are around 510,000 distinct CDR3 sequences, around an eighth of them singletons; the top ten hold 0.8% to 1%. V gave up 8 bases and J gave up 4 bases, with 9 bases separating them. CDR3 size: 11 residues. Germline V CDR1 and CDR2: MNHNY, SVGAGI (reference sequence). These data were likewise used in another study, on yellow fever vaccine responses in identical twins.

Sequencing was performed on CD4+ T cells sorted from blood. The receptor was isolated from a woman under 30 in good health. The chain links TRBV6-6 to TRBJ2-7; TRBD1 is a possible D gene (5 bases). As DNA, the CDR3 is TGTGCCAGCTTTGACAGTTACGAGCAGTACTTC. Amino acids: CASFDSYEQYF.